Below are 25 T cell receptor beta chains sequenced from a single sample in a study of early T cells in non-severe SARS-CoV-2 infection. TCRdb recomputed calls from the 5' RACE reads with MiXCR, one row per CDR3 protein. Of about 90,000 distinct CDR3 sequences listed, about 12% are singletons. This specimen was whole blood, taken at baseline. The receptor source for this set is an adult who was a healthcare worker with PCR-confirmed SARS-CoV-2 infection or an uninfected control (not recorded which).

The table lists this clonotype with a few counts. The chain is built from TRBV7-2 and TRBJ2-1, with TRBD2 matching 10 bases. After removal of 4 bases from V and 14 bases from J, the junction contained 8 bases not matched to a gene. The CDR3 is 13 residues long. The germline gives CDR1 SGHTA, CDR2 FQGNSA. CDR3 bases: TGTGCCAGCAGCTCCCCCCTAGCGGGAGAAAAGTTCTTC. Protein: CASSSPLAGEKFF.

The chain combines TRBV7-9 with TRBJ2-4; D unclear. V lost 2 bases to trimming and J lost 6 bases, with 5 bases between them. The CDR3 has 12 residues. Germline CDR1 SEHNR, CDR2 FQNEAQ (reference sequence). The chain's CDR3 is CASSLKGNIQYF. CDR3 sequence (DNA): TGTGCCAGCAGCTTAAAGGGAAACATTCAGTACTTC. Filled out from reference TRBV7-9 and TRBJ2-4, the complete variable domain reads DTGVSQNPRHKITKRGQNVTFRCDPISEHNRLYWYRQTLGQGPEFLTYFQNEAQLEKSRLLSDRFSAERPKGSFSTLEIQRTEQGDSAMYLCASSLKGNIQYFGAGTRLSVL.

This clonotype has only a few counts. The chain recombines TRBV6-5 with TRBJ2-3; TRBD1 is a possible D gene (6 bases). Germline V CDR1 and CDR2: MNHEY, SVGAGI. Trimming shortened V by 5 bases and J by 1 base, and 19 bases separated the two germline ends. This CDR3 comprises 17 residues. The CDR3 protein is CASSLLGTPRGTDTQYF. The CDR3 DNA follows: TGTGCCAGCAGTCTACTAGGGACACCCAGAGGCACAGATACGCAGTATTTT.

This sequence joins TRBV6-5 and TRBJ2-1; 8 nucleotides agree with TRBD2. The CDR3 has 18 residues. The V and J ends lost 2 bases and 7 bases, in that order; junction bases with no gene match: 16. CDR1 is MNHEY and CDR2 is SVGAGI in the germline V gene. The CDR3, as DNA: TGTGCCAGCAGTTACCGGGGGGCTAGCGGGTCTGGTGGGAATGAGCAGTTCTTC. Its protein product is CASSYRGASGSGGNEQFF.

This rearrangement joins TRBV20-1 to TRBJ2-7; 14 nucleotides align to TRBD2. Trimming removed 0 bases from V and 2 bases from J; junction bases left unmatched: 9. This CDR3 has 18 residues. Germline V gene sequence: CDR1 DFQATT, CDR2 SNEGSKA (reference sequence). The CDR3 loop is CSARDRGGTSGSPYEQYF. DNA of the CDR3: TGCAGTGCTAGAGATCGTGGGGGGACTAGCGGGAGCCCCTACGAGCAGTACTTC.

This clonotype occurred a few times. The CDR3 DNA reads as TGTGCCAGCAGTGAATCCCCACCTGGGTCTGGGGCCAACGTCCTGACTTTC. It translates to CASSESPPGSGANVLTF. The V and J genes are TRBV25-1 and TRBJ2-6; D is ambiguous. V lost 1 base, J lost 1 base, and 11 bases lay in between. CDR3 length: 17 amino acids. Germline CDR1 MGHDK, CDR2 SYGVNS.

V usage is TRBV28 and J usage is TRBJ2-1; D may be TRBD1 or TRBD2 (5 bases each). The germline gives CDR1 MDHEN, CDR2 SYDVKM. The V gene lost 5 bases and the J gene lost 8 bases, with 10 bases spanning the gap. The CDR3 runs 12 residues. The CDR3: CASSTGPYEQFF. DNA for the CDR3: TGTGCCAGCAGTACGGGGCCTTATGAGCAGTTCTTC.

In this sample, this clonotype turned up a few times. This rearrangement joins TRBV12-3 or TRBV12-4 to TRBJ2-4; 7 bases map to TRBD1. The junction had 10 bases not matched to a gene; V was cut back by 2 bases and J by 0 bases. The CDR3 totals 18 residues. CDR3 sequence reads: CASSLRQGDPVAKNIQYF. The DNA of the CDR3 is TGTGCCAGCAGTTTAAGGCAGGGGGACCCGGTAGCCAAAAACATTCAGTACTTC.

This clonotype occurred a few times. This chain uses TRBV11-2 with TRBJ2-7; 7 bases match TRBD1. CDR1 is SGHAT, CDR2 FQNNGV, per germline. This CDR3 has 15 residues. With V trimmed by 5 bases and J by 3 bases, 10 bases remained unmatched. CDR3 coding DNA: TGTGCCAGCAGCGTCGGTGTGGGACAGTACTACGAGCAGTACTTC. Translation: CASSVGVGQYYEQYF.

The chain employs TRBV11-2 and TRBJ2-3; 13 nucleotides align to TRBD2. This CDR3 is 16 amino acids long. The germline V gene has CDR1 SGHAT and CDR2 FQNNGV. The V segment lost 5 bases and the J segment 1 base; nucleotides outside the gene matches: 3. As DNA, the CDR3 is TGTGCCAGCAGCCCCGGACTAGCGGGGGGCACAGATACGCAGTATTTT. Its translation is CASSPGLAGGTDTQYF.

This clonotype was recorded many times. The V call is TRBV14, the J call TRBJ1-2, with D perhaps TRBD1 (6 bases). The CDR3 contains 11 residues. V lost 6 bases to trimming and J lost 5 bases, with 7 bases between them. Per germline, CDR1 SGHDN and CDR2 FVKESK. CDR3 sequence reads: CASSQGYGYTF. The CDR3, as DNA: TGTGCCAGCAGTCAGGGGTATGGCTACACCTTC.

This clonotype was counted a few times. The chain recombines TRBV12-3 or TRBV12-4 with TRBJ2-1; 11 bases match TRBD2. The J segment lost 4 bases and the V segment lost 3 bases, leaving 2 bases of the junction unmatched. CDR3 length: 15 residues. The CDR3, as DNA: TGTGCCAGCAGTTTCGGGACTAGCGGATACAATGAGCAGTTCTTC. Protein product: CASSFGTSGYNEQFF.

This clonotype was seen a handful of times. The rearrangement uses TRBV21-1 and TRBJ2-3. TRBV21-1 is tagged as a pseudogene. The CDR3 spans 9 residues. The CDR3 sequence is CARRYTQYF. Here the CDR3 DNA reads TGTGCCAGACGGTATACGCAGTATTTT.

This clonotype was counted ten times or more. This chain connects TRBV6-6 to TRBJ2-5, with 11 bases lining up with TRBD1. The germline gives CDR1 MNHNY, CDR2 SVGAGI (reference sequence). The CDR3 runs to 14 residues. The V and J ends lost 8 bases and 5 bases, in that order; junction bases with no gene match: 7. The CDR3 nucleotides are TGTGCCAGCCGTGGACAGGGGGCGGGGGAGACCCAGTACTTC. Amino acids: CASRGQGAGETQYF.

This clonotype was detected only a few times. The chain couples TRBV20-1 to TRBJ2-1; TRBD1 aligns across 9 bases. The CDR3 consists of 15 residues. V lost 5 bases and J lost 4; bases outside the gene matches: 9. Looked up from germline, CDR1 is DFQATT and CDR2 is SNEGSKA (reference sequence). CDR3 bases: TGCAGTGCTCAAGCCCCGACAGGGGGGTACAATGAGCAGTTCTTC. It codes for CSAQAPTGGYNEQFF.

This clonotype was seen only a few times. This chain's CDR3 is CATTGGGYEQYF. As DNA, the CDR3 is TGTGCCACCACAGGGGGTGGCTACGAGCAGTACTTC. The V and J genes are TRBV6-1 and TRBJ2-7, with 8 bases identical to TRBD1. The CDR3 is 12 amino acids. With 10 bases clipped from V and 3 bases from J, the junction kept 5 bases outside the gene matches. Germline V gene data show CDR1 as MNHNS and CDR2 as SASEGT.

The J gene is TRBJ2-4, the V gene TRBV2; TRBD2 might be the D (6 bases). This CDR3 is 15 amino acids long. The germline V gene has CDR1 SNHLY and CDR2 FYNNEI. Trimming pared 3 bases from V and 3 bases from J, leaving 12 bases between. For the CDR3, the DNA is TGTGCCAGCAGTGACATAGCGGCAAGCAAAAACATTCAGTACTTC. This gives the protein CASSDIAASKNIQYF.

CDR3 amino acids: CASHDTKNTEAFF. The CDR3 DNA follows: TGTGCCAGCCACGATACAAAGAACACTGAAGCTTTCTTT. The chain is built from TRBV6-2 or TRBV6-3 and TRBJ1-1; D gene uncertain. CDR1 is MNHEY, CDR2 SVGEGT, per germline. The CDR3 spans 13 residues. V lost 8 bases to trimming and J lost 1 base, with 11 bases between them.

The chain joins TRBV20-1 to TRBJ1-2, with 8 bases lining up with TRBD1. The germline gives CDR1 DFQATT, CDR2 SNEGSKA (reference sequence). The CDR3 has 12 residues. CDR3 sequence: CRQGASGYGYTF. CDR3 DNA: TGCAGGCAGGGGGCGAGCGGCTATGGCTACACCTTC.

V gene TRBV10-2 combines with J gene TRBJ1-1; 7 positions match TRBD1. The V and J ends lost 4 bases and 6 bases, in that order; junction bases with no gene match: 5. Germline loops: CDR1 WSHSY, CDR2 SAAADI. The CDR3 runs to 13 residues. Here the CDR3 reads CASSGGQVPEAFF. The CDR3 bases are TGCGCCAGCAGTGGAGGACAGGTCCCTGAAGCTTTCTTT.

J is TRBJ2-5 and V is TRBV11-2, with no clear D. With 6 bases removed from V and 5 bases from J, the gap between germline ends came to 16 bases. CDR1 is SGHAT and CDR2 is FQNNGV in the germline V gene. The CDR3 contains 14 residues. In DNA form, the CDR3 reads TGTGCCAGCAGTGAAGGAGCTAGAAGGGAGACCCAGTACTTC. Translating it yields CASSEGARRETQYF.

The V and J genes are TRBV20-1 and TRBJ2-1, with D possibly matching TRBD2 (6 bases). The CDR3 is made up of 12 amino acids. Germline CDR1 and CDR2: DFQATT and SNEGSKA (reference sequence). V shed 5 bases and J shed 5 bases, with 10 bases lying between them. The CDR3 loop reads CSAAGLNNEQFF. The CDR3 DNA is TGCAGTGCTGCGGGACTGAACAATGAGCAGTTCTTC.

V is TRBV7-8 and J is TRBJ2-1; 7 bases line up with TRBD1. The CDR3 has 14 residues. Germline trimming cut 1 base from V and 9 bases from J; bases unmatched to any gene: 6. In germline, CDR1 is SGHVS, CDR2 FQNEAQ. The CDR3: CASSLGAGGSEQFF. CDR3 nucleotides: TGTGCCAGCAGCTTAGGGGCAGGGGGTAGTGAGCAGTTCTTC.

The chain links TRBV12-5 to TRBJ2-2, with 8 bases fitting TRBD1. Germline lookup yields CDR1 LGHNT and CDR2 FRNRAP. This CDR3 is built from 18 residues. The trim removed 2 bases at V and 2 bases at J, leaving 10 bases unmatched. CDR3 in amino acids: CASGLPGQGSRNTGELFF. CDR3 sequence (DNA): TGTGCTAGTGGTTTGCCCGGACAGGGATCTAGAAACACCGGGGAGCTGTTTTTT.

Only a few counts were recorded for this clonotype. This CDR3 reads CASSQLSGDTEAFF. CDR3 nucleotide sequence: TGTGCCAGCAGTCAGCTGTCGGGAGACACTGAAGCTTTCTTT. The genes are TRBV6-2 or TRBV6-3 and TRBJ1-1; no clear D. Germline V gene lookup returns CDR1 MNHEY and CDR2 SVGEGT. Between the trimmed V and J ends, which lost 5 bases and 3 bases, there was a span of 13 bases. The CDR3 contains 14 residues.